This T cell receptor (beta chain) was found in a study of cytomegalovirus exposure and HLA in healthy donors. Study summary: There were a few hundred genotyped donors. Of these, 75% to 85% fell in the genetic ancestry cluster associated with self-reported Caucasian donors.

The CDR3 runs to 13 residues. Germline-derived CDR1 and CDR2 are SGHVS and FQNEAQ. Trimming removed 5 bases from V and 6 bases from J, with 11 bases in between. As to this clone: The target antigen is unknown.

Amplification used 60 Vbeta primers and 13 Jbeta primers. Clones were sequenced by immunoSEQ multiplex PCR, and TCRdb holds only the in-frame ones, with some missing. This table has roughly 180,000 clones, nearly 80% appearing once. Study-wide findings and caveats: Later genetic work tied a missense DCLRE1C variant to beta-chain V and J trimming.

This clonotype originated in a female donor in good health and CMV-seronegative. The rearrangement links TRBV7-8 to TRBJ1-5; the D is unclear. Source material: PBMCs. DNA of the CDR3: TGTGCCAGCAGCCCTGATCGCAGTCAGCCCCAGCATTTT. This encodes CASSPDRSQPQHF.